This T cell receptor beta chain was captured by sequencing in a study of blood T cell repertoires in COVID-19. Study-level background: From the United States, Italy and Spain came samples of acute and convalescent COVID-19.

V was shortened by 4 bases and J by 7 bases, with 11 bases between the two germline ends. The CDR3 covers 13 residues. The germline V gene has CDR1 SGHRS and CDR2 YFSETQ. Authors' processing steps: Amplification of reference gene primers was used by the study to estimate nucleated cell counts. Repertoires were generated with immunoSEQ multiplex PCR, while TCRdb's copy carries only in-frame clones and drops some. V and J calls and clone size are copied from that table; D and trimming were computed from the DNA. The top ten hold less than 20% of the sample, which has about 190,000 clones, around four fifths seen once. This clone appeared a single time.

The sample taken for sequencing was peripheral blood. This chain joins TRBV5-1 and TRBJ1-4; D call uncertain. The clonotype comes from a human donor in a cohort sampled during active COVID-19. CDR3: CASSANRGEKLFF. The CDR3 nucleotides are TGCGCCAGCAGCGCAAACCGGGGTGAAAAACTGTTTTTT.